The present entry profiles one TCR beta chain with its context. No antigen is known for it. One end of the junction is discordant with germline, which a read error may explain. The data were obtained in a study of tumor and adjacent non-tumor tissue in lung cancer. Turning to the study itself: Samples averaged about 4.3 million productive TCRbeta reads each. Study-wide findings and caveats: Compared with tumor, normal lung showed significantly lower TCR diversity. Normal lung showed higher cumulative top 100 clone frequency than tumor.

Germline assignment: CDR1 SGHAT and CDR2 FQNNGV. The length of the CDR3 is 16 residues. RNA was extracted from bulk tissue without any cell sorting. This non-tumor lung sample came from over 3 cm beyond the tumor edge. A modified ARM-PCR protocol with three rounds of nested PCR amplified TCRbeta. MiXCR, run by TCRdb on the multiplex PCR reads, gives a single entry per CDR3 protein. The repertoire holds 77,000 or so distinct CDR3 sequences, with over 60% as singletons. The chain carries TRBV11-2 and TRBJ2-2; D may be TRBD1 (6 bases). The sequence derives from a man aged 70-80 years with non-small cell lung cancer. The sequenced material came from distant non-tumor lung tissue. In nucleotides, the CDR3 is TGTGCCAGCAGATTAGTGGGCACAGGGCTTGCCGGGGAGATGTTTTTT. Protein: CASRLVGTGLAGEMFF.